Detailed here is one T cell receptor beta chain. The data are from a study of blood T cell repertoires in COVID-19. J lost 6 bases, V lost 4 bases, and 2 bases had no gene match. The CDR3 contains 13 residues. In germline, CDR1 is PRHDT, CDR2 FYEKMQ (reference sequence). The protocol was immunoSEQ multiplex PCR, while the TCRdb copy is restricted to in-frame clones and leaves out a portion. In the table there are about 190,000 clones, approximately 84% of which are singletons. The age range of participants was about 18 to 95 years, with residence in some 25 US areas. The chain has TRBV13 and TRBJ2-2, with 7 bases aligning to TRBD2. The specimen was PBMCs or T cells enriched from blood (not recorded which). This TCR was recovered from a woman aged 25 to 45 who had recovered from COVID-19. CDR3 residues: CASSWEGSGELFF. CDR3 in DNA: TGTGCCAGCAGCTGGGAGGGATCCGGGGAGCTGTTTTTT. Using reference TRBV13 and TRBJ2-2 for the parts outside the CDR3, the full variable domain is AAGVIQSPRHLIKEKRETATLKCYPIPRHDTVYWYQQGPGQDPQFLISFYEKMQSDKGSIPDRFSAQQFSDYHSELNMSSLELGDSALYFCASSWEGSGELFFGEGSRLTVL.